Listed here are 14 T cell receptor beta chains from one sample, sequenced in a study of T cell responses to AZD1222 COVID-19 vaccine. Libraries were prepared by immunoSEQ multiplex PCR; TCRdb keeps only in-frame clonotypes and omits some of them. The repertoire holds about 130,000 clones, with 88% as singletons. The sequences come from peripheral blood, collected on day 0 of MenACWY control vaccination. The receptors originated from an adult in good health.

V is TRBV9 and J is TRBJ2-1; 8 positions agree with TRBD2. The CDR3 runs to 15 residues. From germline, CDR1 is SGDLS and CDR2 YYNGEE. The V and J ends lost 0 bases and 5 bases, in that order; junction bases with no gene match: 4. The CDR3 coding sequence is TGTGCCAGCAGCGTAGAAACTAGCGGAGACAATGAGCAGTTCTTC. As protein: CASSVETSGDNEQFF.

The chain employs TRBV5-6 and TRBJ2-7; the D gene is possibly TRBD1 (6 bases). The CDR3 is 13 amino acids. V gave up 4 bases and J gave up 7 bases, with 15 bases separating them. Germline CDR1 reads SGHDT; CDR2 reads YYEEEE. CDR3 bases: TGTGCCAGCAGCCTCGGACAGCCGAGGGAGCAGTACTTC. Amino acid sequence: CASSLGQPREQYF. Full variable domain (outside the CDR3, taken from reference TRBV5-6 and TRBJ2-7): DAGVTQSPTHLIKTRGQQVTLRCSPKSGHDTVSWYQQALGQGPQFIFQYYEEEERQRGNFPDRFSGHQFPNYSSELNVNALLLGDSALYLCASSLGQPREQYFGPGTRLTVT.

The rearrangement joins TRBV5-5 to TRBJ2-5; TRBD1 matches 9 bases. The V gene end was trimmed by 0 bases and the J gene end by 1 base; junction bases not matched to a gene: 4. This CDR3 has 16 amino acids. Germline V gene data show CDR1 as SGHKS and CDR2 as YYEKEE (reference sequence). The CDR3 DNA follows: TGTGCCAGCAGCTTGGAGGGGACAGGGCTCCAAGAGACCCAGTACTTC. It translates to CASSLEGTGLQETQYF.

The chain joins TRBV3-1 (or the pseudogene TRBV3-2) to TRBJ2-3; the D is unclear. V was trimmed by 2 bases and J by 6 bases, leaving 6 bases between them. Germline V gives CDR1 LGHDT, CDR2 YNNKEL (reference sequence). This CDR3 contains 12 residues. In DNA form, the CDR3 reads TGTGCCAGCAGCCAATTTTCGGATACGCAGTATTTT. Translation: CASSQFSDTQYF.

This chain links TRBV5-1 with TRBJ2-5, with D maybe TRBD1 (5 bases). Germline V gene sequence: CDR1 SGHRS, CDR2 YFSETQ. The CDR3 contains 14 residues. V was pared by 6 bases and J by 0 bases, with 12 bases between. The CDR3 region has the DNA TGCGCCAGCACCCCCAGGGCGAACCAAGAGACCCAGTACTTC. Protein product: CASTPRANQETQYF.

The chain recombines TRBV5-1 with TRBJ2-7; 8 bases map to TRBD1. Trimming at V came to 1 base and at J to 2 bases, leaving 5 bases not matched to a gene. The germline V gene has CDR1 SGHRS and CDR2 YFSETQ. This CDR3 has 15 amino acids. CDR3 amino acids: CASSLYRDRTYEQYF. The CDR3 DNA reads TGCGCCAGCAGCTTGTACCGGGACAGGACCTACGAGCAGTACTTC.

This chain connects TRBV2 to TRBJ2-5; 7 bases map to TRBD1. The CDR3 contains 16 residues. V lost 6 bases, J lost 1 base, and 11 bases stayed unmatched. Germline lookup yields CDR1 SNHLY and CDR2 FYNNEI. CDR3 residues: CASSQGQTSIQETQYF. The CDR3 DNA follows: TGTGCCAGCAGCCAGGGACAGACGTCTATCCAAGAGACCCAGTACTTC.

This chain connects TRBV12-3 or TRBV12-4 to TRBJ2-1; D gene unclear. The V and J ends lost 5 bases and 5 bases respectively, with 7 bases between them. CDR3 size: 12 residues. The CDR3 region is CASSPLNNEQFF. The CDR3 DNA sequence: TGTGCCAGCAGTCCTCTCAACAATGAGCAGTTCTTC.

This clone has a single count. This rearrangement joins TRBV12-3 or TRBV12-4 to TRBJ1-5; no reliable D call. The CDR3 has 9 residues. V lost 9 bases and J 6 bases, leaving 3 bases between the germline ends. CDR3 residues: CASPQPQHF. The CDR3 DNA is TGTGCCAGTCCTCAGCCCCAGCATTTT.

V gene TRBV24-1 combines with J gene TRBJ1-5, with 7 positions matching TRBD1. J lost 3 bases, V lost 4 bases, and 5 bases had no gene match. Germline CDR1 reads KGHDR; CDR2 reads SFDVKD. This CDR3 comprises 15 residues. Here the CDR3 DNA reads TGTGCCACCAGTGACCGGGACAGACCCAATCAGCCCCAGCATTTT. It specifies CATSDRDRPNQPQHF.

The chain combines TRBV2 with TRBJ2-7; 8 nucleotides match TRBD2. Trimming removed 4 bases from V and 4 bases from J; junction bases left unmatched: 9. Germline V CDR1 and CDR2: SNHLY, FYNNEI. This CDR3 spans 15 amino acids. This chain's CDR3 is CASSVTGLAGYEQYF. The CDR3 nucleotides are TGTGCCAGCAGTGTCACAGGACTAGCCGGGTACGAGCAGTACTTC.

V usage is TRBV27 and J usage is TRBJ2-7; TRBD1 matches 8 bases. The CDR3 is made up of 13 amino acids. The V and J ends lost 6 bases and 3 bases, in that order; junction bases with no gene match: 4. The V gene's germline CDR1 is MNHEY and CDR2 SMNVEV (reference sequence). The CDR3 reads CASSPDRGYEQYF. The DNA of the CDR3 is TGTGCCAGCAGCCCCGACAGGGGCTACGAGCAGTACTTC.

This clone came up once. The genes are TRBV27 and TRBJ2-7, with D maybe TRBD1 (5 bases). V was cut by 11 bases and J by 3 bases, with 14 bases left in between. The CDR3 contains 12 residues. Germline V lookup: CDR1 MNHEY, CDR2 SMNVEV (reference sequence). The CDR3 sequence: CAGTGWIYEQYF. CDR3 DNA sequence: TGTGCCGGTACAGGTTGGATCTACGAGCAGTACTTC.

This clone was recorded only once. The DNA for the CDR3 is TGCGCCAGCAGCTTGGATTCGGCAGGGAAGGGAGATACGCAGTATTTT. Protein sequence: CASSLDSAGKGDTQYF. The rearrangement joins TRBV5-1 to TRBJ2-3, with D perhaps TRBD1 (5 bases). The germline gives CDR1 SGHRS, CDR2 YFSETQ. The CDR3 covers 16 residues. Trimming took off 0 bases at V and 5 bases at J, with 16 bases between the two ends.